One and the same sample provided the 7 T cell receptor beta chains below, sequenced in a study of blood T cell repertoires in COVID-19. This table comes from immunoSEQ multiplex PCR, and its TCRdb copy is limited to in-frame clones, with some not included. The sample includes under 300,000 clones, around 90% of them seen just once. Specimen: peripheral blood. Receptors originate from a woman aged 35 to 49 with acute or convalescent COVID-19.

The V gene is TRBV4-1, the J gene TRBJ2-2, with 9 bases that match TRBD1. Germline assignment: CDR1 MGHRA and CDR2 YSYEKL. V was pared by 4 bases and J by 4 bases, with 7 bases of the junction left unmatched. CDR3 size: 16 residues. The CDR3 is CASSRDRGYGTGELFF. CDR3 DNA: TGCGCCAGCAGCCGCGACAGGGGGTACGGCACCGGGGAGCTGTTTTTT.

The chain couples TRBV24-1 to TRBJ2-7; TRBD1 aligns across 8 bases. Germline V gene sequence: CDR1 KGHDR, CDR2 SFDVKD. The J segment lost 2 bases and the V segment lost 4 bases, leaving 12 bases of the junction unmatched. The CDR3 totals 17 residues. In nucleotides, the CDR3 is TGTGCCACCAGTGACTCCCGACAGGGGAAAGGGACCTACGAGCAGTACGTC. Translation gives CATSDSRQGKGTYEQYV.

V is TRBV25-1 and J is TRBJ1-4; D is possibly TRBD1 (6 bases). This CDR3 spans 17 amino acids. CDR1 MGHDK and CDR2 SYGVNS come from the germline V gene. Trimming stripped 5 bases from V and 8 bases from J, with 24 bases between. As DNA, the CDR3 is TGTGCCAGCAGTCCCTATTCCACAGGGTACGGGCGGGAAAAACTGTTTTTT. The encoded protein is CASSPYSTGYGREKLFF.

This chain links TRBV5-1 with TRBJ2-5; TRBD2 matches 14 bases. Losses at the gene ends were 0 bases for V and 1 base for J; bases not matched to a gene: 11. Germline lookup yields CDR1 SGHRS and CDR2 YFSETQ. This CDR3 contains 20 residues. The CDR3 spells CASSLAGRLAGGLIQETQYF. The CDR3 DNA follows: TGCGCCAGCAGCTTGGCCGGTCGACTAGCGGGGGGGTTGATCCAAGAGACCCAGTACTTC.

The rearrangement uses TRBV9 and TRBJ1-6, with D hard to call. Germline V lookup: CDR1 SGDLS, CDR2 YYNGEE. Between the trimmed V and J ends, which lost 0 bases and 2 bases, there was a span of 6 bases. CDR3 length: 15 amino acids. CDR3 sequence reads: CASSVGAAYNSPLHF. In DNA form, the CDR3 reads TGTGCCAGCAGCGTAGGGGCTGCCTATAATTCACCCCTCCACTTT.

This chain joins TRBV28 and TRBJ2-3, with 8 bases matching TRBD2. Trimming at V came to 3 bases and at J to 5 bases, leaving 7 bases not matched to a gene. The CDR3 runs 15 residues. Germline lookup yields CDR1 MDHEN and CDR2 SYDVKM. The CDR3 region is CASSFSGGAEDTQYF. The CDR3 region has the DNA TGTGCCAGCAGTTTTTCCGGGGGGGCTGAAGATACGCAGTATTTT.

The genes are TRBV7-2 and TRBJ2-1, with 8 positions matching TRBD1. Germline trimming cut 11 bases from V and 4 bases from J; bases unmatched to any gene: 13. The germline CDR1 and CDR2 sequences are SGHTA and FQGNSA. This CDR3 has 15 amino acids. Here the CDR3 DNA reads TGTGCCGCGGGGAGCCAGGGGGCTTCGTACAATGAGCAGTTCTTC. Protein sequence: CAAGSQGASYNEQFF.